Included here is one T cell receptor beta chain sequence, with context. The donors were adults (healthy and HIV-negative) with no recent acute infections or vaccinations. The repertoire was sequenced with immunoSEQ multiplex PCR; TCRdb's copy has only in-frame clones and lacks some. The table shows about 600,000 clones, with roughly 97% occurring only once. CDR1 and CDR2 (germline): SGHNT, YENEEA. V lost 5 bases, J lost 3 bases, and 14 bases lay in between. This CDR3 has 15 amino acids. These data are taken from a study of shared clonotypes between healthy human individuals. The chain has TRBV11-3 and TRBJ2-1; D possibly matches TRBD1 or TRBD2 (5 bases each). The sample taken for sequencing was naive CD4+ T cells sorted from blood. Subset denoted: CD45RA+ positively selected. This clonotype originated in a woman aged 25 to 45 in good health. DNA of the CDR3: TGTGCCAGCAGCGCGCCGGGACGAGGCTACAATGAGCAGTTCTTC. Translation: CASSAPGRGYNEQFF.